The 22 T cell receptor beta chains in this list originate from one sample, sequenced in a study of cytotoxic CD8 clonotypes in ibrutinib-treated CLL. The assay was immunoSEQ multiplex PCR, and TCRdb's table has in-frame clones only and misses some. The table lists 52,000 or so clones, around four fifths of them singletons. The sample in question was PBMCs, obtained after 24 months of ibrutinib treatment. These receptors all come from a human donor with chronic lymphocytic leukemia.

J is TRBJ2-1 and V is TRBV11-1; the D is unclear. V was trimmed by 0 bases and J by 5 bases, leaving 8 bases between them. Germline CDR1 reads SGHAT; CDR2 reads FQDESV (reference sequence). The CDR3 covers 14 residues. This CDR3 reads CASSLASANNEQFF. The CDR3 region has the DNA TGTGCCAGCAGCTTAGCCTCGGCCAACAATGAGCAGTTCTTC.

The V and J genes are TRBV27 and TRBJ2-1; TRBD2 agrees at 8 bases. V was clipped by 5 bases and J by 3 bases; unmatched bases: 6. There are 15 residues in the CDR3. The V gene's germline CDR1 is MNHEY and CDR2 SMNVEV (reference sequence). In DNA, the CDR3 is TGTGCCAGCAGTGTACTAGCGGAGAGCTACAATGAGCAGTTCTTC. Translating it yields CASSVLAESYNEQFF.

As regards this clone: Different DNA sequences within this sample yield the same CDR3. This sequence joins TRBV9 and TRBJ2-3; D uncertain. V dropped 0 bases and J dropped 0 bases, with 5 bases sitting between them. CDR3 length: 14 residues. Germline assignment: CDR1 SGDLS and CDR2 YYNGEE. CDR3 nucleotides: TGTGCCAGCAGCGTAGGGGGTAGCACAGATACGCAGTATTTT. Translation gives CASSVGGSTDTQYF.

The chain carries TRBV7-3 and TRBJ1-3, with a weak D call TRBD1 (6 bases). Germline loops: CDR1 SGHTA, CDR2 FQGTGA. The CDR3 has 13 residues. The V gene lost 4 bases and the J gene lost 4 bases, with 8 bases spanning the gap. In DNA, the CDR3 is TGTGCCAGCAGCTACGGACAGGGAAACACCATATATTTT. Translating it yields CASSYGQGNTIYF.

This CDR3 is CASSFKETQYF. In nucleotides, the CDR3 is TGTGCCAGCAGTTTCAAAGAGACCCAGTACTTC. The chain couples TRBV25-1 to TRBJ2-5; D unclear. This CDR3 spans 11 amino acids. The V end lost 5 bases, the J end lost 3 bases, and 4 bases lay between the germline ends. Germline V CDR1 and CDR2: MGHDK, SYGVNS.

The chain carries TRBV7-6 and TRBJ2-5; 8 bases match TRBD2. The CDR3 is 15 amino acids. CDR1 is SGHVS and CDR2 is FNYEAQ in the germline V gene. V was pared by 1 base and J by 5 bases, with 6 bases of the junction left unmatched. The CDR3 DNA follows: TGTGCCAGCAGCTTAGGCGGGGGGCTGGGCGAGACCCAGTACTTC. Encoded protein: CASSLGGGLGETQYF.

This clone was found once. The CDR3 DNA reads as TGTGCCAGTCAGACGAACGAGCGTGAGCAGTACTTC. Translation: CASQTNEREQYF. This sequence joins TRBV2 and TRBJ2-7, with D uncertain. Deletions cut 9 bases from V and 7 bases from J, with 16 bases between. The CDR3 contains 12 residues. The V gene's germline CDR1 is SNHLY and CDR2 FYNNEI. Based on the CDR3 plus reference TRBV2 and TRBJ2-7, the full variable domain is EPEVTQTPSHQVTQMGQEVILRCVPISNHLYFYWYRQILGQKVEFLVSFYNNEISEKSEIFDDQFSVERPDGSNFTLKIRSTKLEDSAMYFCASQTNEREQYFGPGTRLTVT.

The chain has TRBV19 and TRBJ2-1, with 16 bases that match TRBD2. From germline, CDR1 is LNHDA and CDR2 SQIVND (reference sequence). With V trimmed by 3 bases and J by 5 bases, 4 bases remained unmatched. The CDR3 totals 17 residues. CDR3 bases: TGTGCCAGTAGTATGGGACTAGCGGGAGGGAGTCACAATGAGCAGTTCTTC. Translation: CASSMGLAGGSHNEQFF.

This clone appeared a single time. The chain couples TRBV5-4 to TRBJ2-7, with D unresolved. Trimming cost V 2 bases and J 0 bases, with 9 bases left between them. Germline loops: CDR1 SGHNT, CDR2 YYREEE (reference sequence). The CDR3 runs to 14 residues. CDR3 nucleotide sequence: TGTGCCAGCAGCTTTCCGGGCACCTCCTACGAGCAGTACTTC. Translated, it gives CASSFPGTSYEQYF.

This clone has more than one count but fewer than ten. The J gene is TRBJ1-4, the V gene TRBV23-1; tentatively, D is TRBD1 (5 bases). TRBV23-1 has ORF status, its function being uncertain. The CDR3 spans 14 residues. V was pared by 4 bases and J by 7 bases, with 13 bases between. CDR3 coding DNA: TGCGCCAGCAGTCGGGGGACCGACGGTGAAAAACTGTTTTTT. Translation gives CASSRGTDGEKLFF.

The chain's CDR3 is CASSSTGNNEQFF. The CDR3 DNA follows: TGTGCCAGCAGCAGTACAGGGAACAATGAGCAGTTCTTC. J is TRBJ2-1 and V is TRBV6-4, with a weak D call TRBD1 (6 bases). From germline, CDR1 is MRHNA and CDR2 SNTAGT. The CDR3 totals 13 residues. V was shortened by 6 bases and J by 5 bases, with 11 bases between the two germline ends.

The CDR3 nucleotides are TGCGCCAGCAGCTTCGGGTATCGGGGCAGAGCTAATGAAAAACTGTTTTTT. Its protein product is CASSFGYRGRANEKLFF. The chain uses TRBV5-1 and TRBJ1-4; the D gene is possibly TRBD1 (5 bases). V lost 2 bases, J lost 3 bases, and 17 bases lay in between. CDR1 is SGHRS and CDR2 is YFSETQ in the germline V gene. The CDR3 runs 17 residues.

In DNA, the CDR3 is TGTGCCAGCAGCCAATCACCCCCCCGTCTACCTTATGAGCAGTTCTTC. Amino acids: CASSQSPPRLPYEQFF. The V call is TRBV4-2, the J call TRBJ2-1; the D is unclear. The CDR3 consists of 16 residues. V lost 2 bases to trimming and J lost 8 bases, with 19 bases between them. The germline V gene encodes CDR1 LGHNA and CDR2 YNFKEQ.

The chain couples TRBV7-9 to TRBJ2-6; D gene unclear. From germline, CDR1 is SEHNR and CDR2 FQNEAQ (reference sequence). CDR3 length: 15 residues. The germline V and J ends were trimmed by 4 bases and 0 bases, with 7 bases remaining between them. CDR3 coding DNA: TGTGCCAGCAGCTCGACCCTCTCTGGGGCCAACGTCCTGACTTTC. Protein product: CASSSTLSGANVLTF.

The V gene is TRBV30, the J gene TRBJ2-2; possibly TRBD1 for D (5 bases). V lost 7 bases to trimming and J lost 5 bases, with 17 bases between them. This CDR3 is built from 14 residues. Germline CDR1 is GTSNPN and CDR2 is SVGIG (reference sequence). The CDR3 region has the DNA TGTGCCTACCAAGGGGTCGCTGGGACCGGGGAGCTGTTTTTT. Translation gives CAYQGVAGTGELFF.

This chain connects TRBV6-5 to TRBJ2-5, with D possibly TRBD2 on 5 matching bases. Trimming left V 9 bases short and J 1 base short, with 9 bases between. The germline CDR1 and CDR2 sequences are MNHEY and SVGAGI. This CDR3 comprises 12 residues. CDR3 sequence: CASQLGQETQYF. Here the CDR3 DNA reads TGTGCCAGTCAACTAGGCCAAGAGACCCAGTACTTC.

This sequence joins TRBV6-5 and TRBJ2-7; 12 bases match TRBD2. CDR3 length: 15 residues. Germline V gene sequence: CDR1 MNHEY, CDR2 SVGAGI. The J segment lost 5 bases and the V segment lost 6 bases, leaving 8 bases of the junction unmatched. The CDR3 region is CASSLTSGGLDEQYF. CDR3 in DNA: TGTGCCAGCAGCTTGACTAGCGGGGGCCTGGACGAGCAGTACTTC.

CDR3 in DNA: TGCGCCAGCAGACAGGGACAGGAATTGGGCAATGAGCAGTTCTTC. Encoded protein: CASRQGQELGNEQFF. The J gene is TRBJ2-1, the V gene TRBV5-1; the match to TRBD1 covers 8 bases. The germline V gene has CDR1 SGHRS and CDR2 YFSETQ. V lost 5 bases and J lost 6; bases outside the gene matches: 10. The CDR3 length is 15 residues.

The chain joins TRBV19 to TRBJ1-2; tentative D call: TRBD1 (5 bases). This CDR3 comprises 13 residues. Germline lookup yields CDR1 LNHDA and CDR2 SQIVND (reference sequence). Trimming took 7 bases from V and 4 from J, leaving 13 bases between them. CDR3 protein: CASTGTDFYGYTF. CDR3 DNA sequence: TGTGCCAGTACGGGGACGGACTTCTATGGCTACACCTTC.

The genes are TRBV27 and TRBJ1-1; D perhaps matches TRBD1 (5 bases). This CDR3 is built from 15 residues. The germline gives CDR1 MNHEY, CDR2 SMNVEV (reference sequence). V lost 5 bases and J lost 4, with 17 bases in between. The CDR3, as DNA: TGTGCCAGCAGTCAGCGACCGGGAGGGGTCACTGAAGCTTTCTTT. Translated: CASSQRPGGVTEAFF.

The gene calls are TRBV5-1 and TRBJ1-1; maybe TRBD1 (6 bases). Germline V CDR1 and CDR2: SGHRS, YFSETQ. The CDR3 extends over 15 amino acids. Trimming stripped 4 bases from V and 7 bases from J, with 20 bases between. The CDR3 nucleotides read TGCGCCAGCAGCCCGACAAGGCAGAGGGGGGTTGAAGCTTTCTTT. This codes for CASSPTRQRGVEAFF.

The chain carries TRBV27 and TRBJ2-7, with a tentative D call TRBD2 (6 bases). Trimming removed 2 bases from V and 0 bases from J, with 11 bases in between. CDR3 length: 15 amino acids. Germline CDR1 and CDR2: MNHEY and SMNVEV (reference sequence). CDR3 in amino acids: CASSLKVDYSYEQYF. CDR3 nucleotides: TGTGCCAGCAGTTTAAAAGTGGACTACTCCTACGAGCAGTACTTC.